This T cell receptor beta chain stems from a study of cytomegalovirus exposure and HLA in healthy donors (dated by TCRdb to 2016 to 2017). About the study as a whole: An earlier analysis of 587 of the donors reported 250 to 300 Gb of sequence data and 117 million unique TCR beta sequences obtained from about 179 million T cells. Roughly 300 gigabases of sequencing data and tens of millions of unique TCR sequences were included in an early release covering roughly 700 HLA-typed donors. Among the approximately 430 genotyped donors, 81% belonged to the genetic ancestry cluster associated with self-reported Caucasian donors. The aim of the study was to test whether cataloging public T cell receptors could identify signatures of past pathogen exposure. The T cell repertoires of 666 subjects were profiled by immunosequencing and related to cytomegalovirus serostatus. In addition to the first cohort of about 650 subjects, a separate validation cohort of 100 to 150 different subjects was used. To predict cytomegalovirus infection status, the study brought together high-throughput TCR immunosequencing, statistical association of individual TCRs with disease status, and machine learning. A later analysis re-examined previously published TCR beta repertoires from 610 or so donors and added high-resolution HLA genotyping to investigate patterns of TCR occurrence. The later analysis used no new phenotypic data to find candidate immune exposures, relying instead on TCR beta sequences and their occurrence across donors. In an earlier analysis of roughly 540 of the donors, high-throughput TCR beta sequencing was used to judge whether each TCR beta V gene segment behaved as functional or pseudogenic. Alongside the repertoire data, information on donor age, sex, ethnicity and CMV serostatus was compiled. A later genetic analysis used genome-wide SNP genotypes for about 65% of the 666 donors, treating that subset as a discovery cohort. Every repertoire in the discovery cohort had been generated on one and the same sequencing platform. HLA typing covered class I and class II loci at four-digit resolution. The number of donors typed differed by locus, with roughly 629-640 for A, B, C, DRB1 and DQB1, about 500 for DQA1, 600 to 610 for DPA1, and 400 to 490 for DPB1. Roughly 5 DR-DQ haplotypes were handled as single units for association and clustering because linkage in the cohort was strong. On average, around 240,000 unique TCR beta nucleotide sequences were sequenced per donor among several hundred genotyped donors of the cohort, with roughly 18% of those sequences being non-productive. The paper as a whole reports these results and caveats: Because HLA typing was missing for some donors at each locus, association tests included only the typed subset. In a later analysis, TCR association rates were found to vary across HLA loci, with the most associated TCRs seen for DRB1 alleles and the fewest for HLA-C alleles. In vitro tests confirmed that three of the cytomegalovirus-associated TCR beta chains recognize cytomegalovirus antigens. Broadly in line with IMGT annotations, most TCR beta V segments showed up in productive rearrangements about 87% or about 30% of the time in an earlier analysis of several hundred of the donors. This cohort had only TCR beta chains sequenced, and the lack of alpha or paired-chain data limited which features could be detected. A later analysis associated approximately 17,000 TCR beta sequences with specific HLA alleles at a false discovery rate of 0.05. Several of the top co-occurrence clusters appeared to be linked to parvovirus B19, influenza, CMV and Epstein-Barr virus, according to a later analysis. In a later analysis, HLA-associated TCR beta chains were found to be more clonally expanded and to have lower generation probabilities than equally common non-associated chains. Some IMGT-functional V segments, including TRBV6-2 and TRBV6-3, could not be told apart with the 87-base-pair reads, so those segments were excluded. Sequencing depth was assumed to be roughly uniform across donors in the presence/absence analyses, though that assumption may not hold. Linkage disequilibrium might explain the correlated functional status among segregating V segments, but an unknown experimental factor could not be ruled out. A further reported finding was that TCR beta sequences accurately predicted the HLA-A and HLA-B alleles for most subjects in the first cohort. Assigning TCR associations to individual alleles was difficult when HLA alleles, especially DR and DQ, strongly co-occurred. Most TCR sequences were seen in very few donors, while some public TCRs were found in many individuals. V-gene and J-gene trimming of TCR beta chains was associated with a missense DCLRE1C variant in a later genetic analysis, and the association was replicated in an independent cohort. The authors suggested that the approach could potentially be generalized to other disease states and immunological phenotypes. Most CMV-associated TCR beta chains appeared to be HLA-restricted in a later analysis, and the HLA associations seemed to be driven largely by CMV exposure. A cluster of highly shared sequence variants was judged likely to be a technical artifact of the sequencing pipeline. The classifier was reported to diagnose cytomegalovirus status with high specificity and sensitivity in both the original cohort and the validation cohort. The earlier analysis of fewer than 750 of the donors excluded 15 to 20 rarely observed V segments, including chromosome 9 orphons, because counts were too low. The only immune exposure information available for the cohort was CMV serostatus. The study listed 150 to 200 TCR beta chains as associated with cytomegalovirus. According to a later genetic analysis, donors in an Asian-associated ancestry cluster had fewer N-insertions in productive TCRs than the roughly 670-donor mean.

Trimming removed 3 bases from V and 6 bases from J; the gene matches leave 5 bases unexplained. The CDR3 measures 15 amino acids from cysteine to phenylalanine. Only the CDR3 region is kept as DNA, spanning 45 bases read in frame from base 1. The CDR1 and CDR2 encoded by the germline V gene are KGHSH and LQKENI. This clone was observed a single time. What this receptor recognizes is not known. The record has no base qualities; no much larger clone is one base away. Libraries came from the immunoSEQ multiplex PCR assay. A mixture of 60 forward primers for TCR Vbeta segments and 13 reverse primers for TCR Jbeta segments was used in the multiplex PCR. The CDR3 region of rearranged TCR beta genes was amplified from genomic DNA by a multiplex PCR assay. On the Illumina HiSeq System, the amplified TCR beta libraries were sequenced as 87-base-pair reads. On the authors' methods: In a later analysis, 70 million to 95 million unique TCR beta chains were counted across the 666 repertoires, and roughly 10 million of these chains were shared by at least two donors. Raw reads were error-corrected and collapsed into unique sequences with a nearest-neighbor algorithm that merged closely related sequences to remove PCR and sequencing errors. Alignment of CDR3 sequences to IMGT reference sequences was used to assign V, D and J gene segments. For a sequence to be retained, a match of at least six nucleotides to both a V gene segment and a J gene segment was required. A rearrangement was called productive if the CDR3 had no stop codons and remained in frame with V and J, and every other rearrangement was called non-productive. CDR3 was defined by IMGT convention, running from the second conserved V-encoded cysteine to the conserved J-encoded phenylalanine. The earlier analysis of fewer than 700 of the donors excluded sequences that lacked an unambiguous match to a single V gene segment. In an earlier analysis of a few hundred of the donors, V segments were called functional above 56.7% productive rearrangements and were called segregating when the between-donor standard deviation exceeded 5%. A statistical classification framework was developed to diagnose cytomegalovirus status using the catalog of TCR beta chain sequences. V and J gene assignment, in a later analysis, came from comparing TCR nucleotide sequences with IMGT/GENE-DB human TR gene sequences. In a later analysis, CDR3 sequences and most-parsimonious VDJ recombination scenarios were assigned using the TCRdist pipeline. In a later analysis, each TCR beta chain was defined by its CDR3 amino acid sequence together with its V-gene family, and reads lacking a unique V-gene family were excluded. A later analysis removed roughly 590 highly shared, low-generation-probability nucleotide sequences to deal with suspected cross-contamination and a sequencing artifact. In a later analysis, a clonal expansion index was calculated for each public chain from normalized within-repertoire ranks of inferred template counts. Generation probabilities in a later analysis came from a VDJ recombination model fitted to out-of-frame rearrangements, and those results were checked against IGoR. In a later analysis, hypergeometric tests were used to score TCR-TCR, TCR-HLA and TCR-CMV co-occurrence, with a repertoire-size bias correction applied to TCR pairs. A later analysis estimated false discovery rates by permuting HLA or CMV assignments 20 times. In a later analysis, co-occurring TCRs were grouped using DBSCAN, and TCRdist sequence similarity was added for clustering within HLA-allele-positive subsets. Repertoires with fewer than 30,000 or more than 120,000 public chains were left out of co-occurrence clustering, as were four to six repertoires with anomalous nucleotide sharing. Imported from immuneACCESS, the table was reduced by TCRdb to in-frame sequences with V and J called. These copies leave out some clones; in studies compared against another copy, an unresolved V gene accounts for under half, and the cause of the remainder is not known. V and J calls and clone size are given by that table; D and trimming were obtained from the DNA. The sample table contains approximately 100,000 clones; only one count was recorded for approximately 66% of them. The ten top clones hold under 3.5% of the sample.

The cohort was made up of 650 to 700 healthy bone marrow donors. At the time of sampling, all cohort members were nominally healthy, though unrecorded immune exposures were likely present. The donor was CMV seronegative and was included in the group of 352 seronegative cohort members. A peripheral blood sample was collected from each donor, and TCR beta sequencing was performed on peripheral blood mononuclear cells. Genomic DNA was extracted from the blood cell samples with the Qiagen DNeasy Blood Extraction Kit. Here the chain combines TRBV18 and TRBJ2-2; TRBD1 agrees with 9 junctional bases. This TCR was recovered from a woman aged 50 to 65 in good health and CMV-seronegative. Sequenced sample: PBMCs. The nucleotide sequence is TGTGCCAGCTCACCGCGGGACAGGGTCGCCGGGGAGCTGTTTTTT. Translated, this gives CASSPRDRVAGELFF.